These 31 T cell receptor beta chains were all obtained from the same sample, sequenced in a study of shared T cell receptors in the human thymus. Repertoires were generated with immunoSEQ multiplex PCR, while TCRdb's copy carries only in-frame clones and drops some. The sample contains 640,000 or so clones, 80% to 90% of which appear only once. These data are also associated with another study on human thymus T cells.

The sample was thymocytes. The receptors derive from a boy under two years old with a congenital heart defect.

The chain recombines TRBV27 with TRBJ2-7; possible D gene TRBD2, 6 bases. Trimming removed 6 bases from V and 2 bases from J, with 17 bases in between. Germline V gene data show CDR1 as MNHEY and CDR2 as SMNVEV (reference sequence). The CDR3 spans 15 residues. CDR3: CASSHAREETYEQYF. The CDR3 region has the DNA TGTGCCAGCAGCCACGCCAGGGAGGAAACCTACGAGCAGTACTTC.

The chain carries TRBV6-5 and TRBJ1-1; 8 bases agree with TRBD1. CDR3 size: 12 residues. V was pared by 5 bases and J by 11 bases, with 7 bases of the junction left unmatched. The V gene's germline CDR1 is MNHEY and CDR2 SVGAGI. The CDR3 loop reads CASSPGQGPAFF. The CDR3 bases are TGTGCCAGCAGTCCCGGACAGGGCCCCGCTTTCTTT.

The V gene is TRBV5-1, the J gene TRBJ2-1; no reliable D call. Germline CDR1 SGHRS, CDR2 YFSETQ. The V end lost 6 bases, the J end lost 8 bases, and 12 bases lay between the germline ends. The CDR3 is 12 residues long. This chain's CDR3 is CASKKGADEQFF. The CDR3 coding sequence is TGCGCCAGCAAGAAAGGTGCGGATGAGCAGTTCTTC. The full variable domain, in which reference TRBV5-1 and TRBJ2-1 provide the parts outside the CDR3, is KAGVTQTPRYLIKTRGQQVTLSCSPISGHRSVSWYQQTPGQGLQFLFEYFSETQRNKGNFPGRFSGRQFSNSRSEMNVSTLELGDSALYLCASKKGADEQFFGPGTRLTVL.

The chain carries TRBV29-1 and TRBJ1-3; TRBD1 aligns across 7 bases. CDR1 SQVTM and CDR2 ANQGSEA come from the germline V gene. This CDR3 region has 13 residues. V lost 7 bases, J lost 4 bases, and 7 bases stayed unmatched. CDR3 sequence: CSGRDRVGNTIYF. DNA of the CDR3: TGCAGCGGTCGAGACAGGGTGGGAAACACCATATATTTT.

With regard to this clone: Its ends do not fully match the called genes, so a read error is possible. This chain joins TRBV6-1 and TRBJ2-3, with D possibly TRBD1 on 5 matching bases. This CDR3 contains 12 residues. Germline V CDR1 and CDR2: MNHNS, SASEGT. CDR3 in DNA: TGTGCCAGCAGTGACGTAAGGACACTCCCGGAATTT. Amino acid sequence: CASSDVRTLPEF.

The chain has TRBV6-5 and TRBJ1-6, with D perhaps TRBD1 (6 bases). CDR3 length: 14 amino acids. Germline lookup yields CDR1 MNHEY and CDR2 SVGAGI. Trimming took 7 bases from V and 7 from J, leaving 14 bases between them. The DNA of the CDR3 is TGTGCCAGCACGGGGGGGCTAGGGAATTCACCCCTCCACTTT. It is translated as CASTGGLGNSPLHF.

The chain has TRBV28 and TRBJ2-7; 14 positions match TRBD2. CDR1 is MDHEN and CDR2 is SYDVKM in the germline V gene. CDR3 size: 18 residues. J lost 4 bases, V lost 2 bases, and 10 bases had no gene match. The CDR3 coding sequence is TGTGCCAGCAGTTTAAATCCAGTGACTAGCGGGGGGGAGTACGAGCAGTACTTC. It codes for CASSLNPVTSGGEYEQYF.

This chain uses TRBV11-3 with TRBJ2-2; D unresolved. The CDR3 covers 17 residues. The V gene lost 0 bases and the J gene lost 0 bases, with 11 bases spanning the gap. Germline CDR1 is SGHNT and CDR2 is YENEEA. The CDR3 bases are TGTGCCAGCAGCTTAGATCTCCAGGCCGCGAACACCGGGGAGCTGTTTTTT. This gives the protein CASSLDLQAANTGELFF.

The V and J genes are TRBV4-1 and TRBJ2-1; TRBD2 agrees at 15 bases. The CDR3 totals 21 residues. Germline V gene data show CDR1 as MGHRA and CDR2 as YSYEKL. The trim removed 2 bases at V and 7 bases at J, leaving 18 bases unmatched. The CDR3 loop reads CASSQFVPGLAGGQRGNEQFF. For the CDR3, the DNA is TGCGCCAGCAGCCAATTCGTCCCTGGACTAGCGGGGGGGCAGAGGGGGAATGAGCAGTTCTTC.

CDR3 loop: CAWSVLGDRGNTGELFF. The CDR3 nucleotides are TGTGCCTGGAGTGTATTGGGGGACAGGGGGAACACCGGGGAGCTGTTTTTT. The chain combines TRBV30 with TRBJ2-2, with 10 bases fitting TRBD1. This CDR3 region has 17 residues. The trim removed 0 bases at V and 1 base at J, leaving 5 bases unmatched. Germline V gives CDR1 GTSNPN, CDR2 SVGIG (reference sequence).

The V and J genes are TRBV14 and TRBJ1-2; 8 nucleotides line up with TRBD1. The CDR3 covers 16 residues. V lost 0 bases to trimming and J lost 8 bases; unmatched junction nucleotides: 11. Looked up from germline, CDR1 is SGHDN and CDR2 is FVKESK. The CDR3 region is CASSQDPQGADGGYTF. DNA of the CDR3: TGTGCCAGCAGCCAAGATCCGCAGGGGGCGGATGGCGGCTACACCTTC.

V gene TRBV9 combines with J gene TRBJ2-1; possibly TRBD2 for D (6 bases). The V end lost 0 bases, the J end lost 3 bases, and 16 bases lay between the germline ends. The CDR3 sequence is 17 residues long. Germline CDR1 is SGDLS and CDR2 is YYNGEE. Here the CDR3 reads CASSVATTSWGYNEQFF. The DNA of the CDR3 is TGTGCCAGCAGCGTAGCTACGACTAGTTGGGGCTACAATGAGCAGTTCTTC.

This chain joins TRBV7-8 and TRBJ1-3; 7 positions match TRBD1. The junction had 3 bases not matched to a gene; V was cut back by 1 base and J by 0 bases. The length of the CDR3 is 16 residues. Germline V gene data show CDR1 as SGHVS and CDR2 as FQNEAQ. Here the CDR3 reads CASSLGTGLSGNTIYF. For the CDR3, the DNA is TGTGCCAGCAGCTTAGGGACAGGACTCTCTGGAAACACCATATATTTT.

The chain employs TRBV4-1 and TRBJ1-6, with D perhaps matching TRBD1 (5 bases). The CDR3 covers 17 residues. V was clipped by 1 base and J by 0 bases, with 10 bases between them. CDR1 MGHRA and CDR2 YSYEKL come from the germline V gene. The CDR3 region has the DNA TGCGCCAGCAGCCAAGCCAGGGTAAGCTCCTATAATTCACCCCTCCACTTT. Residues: CASSQARVSSYNSPLHF.

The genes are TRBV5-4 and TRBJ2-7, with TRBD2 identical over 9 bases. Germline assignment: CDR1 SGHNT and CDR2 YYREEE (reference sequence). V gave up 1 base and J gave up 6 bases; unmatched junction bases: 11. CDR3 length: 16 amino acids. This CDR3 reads CASSLISGSAHGEQYF. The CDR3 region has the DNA TGTGCCAGCAGCTTGATTAGCGGGAGCGCTCATGGCGAGCAGTACTTC.

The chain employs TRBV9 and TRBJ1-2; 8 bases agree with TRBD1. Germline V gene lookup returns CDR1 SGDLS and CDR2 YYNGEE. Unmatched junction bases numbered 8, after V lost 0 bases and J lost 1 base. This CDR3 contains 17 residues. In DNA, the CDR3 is TGTGCCAGCAGCGTAGCTCGGACCAGGGGGCATAACTATGGCTACACCTTC. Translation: CASSVARTRGHNYGYTF.

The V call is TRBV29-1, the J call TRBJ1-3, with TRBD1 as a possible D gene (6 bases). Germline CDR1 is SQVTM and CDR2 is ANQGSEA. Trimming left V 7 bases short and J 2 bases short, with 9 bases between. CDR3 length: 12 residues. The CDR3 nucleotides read TGCAGCGCGGACAGCCCTGGAAACACCATATATTTT. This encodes CSADSPGNTIYF.

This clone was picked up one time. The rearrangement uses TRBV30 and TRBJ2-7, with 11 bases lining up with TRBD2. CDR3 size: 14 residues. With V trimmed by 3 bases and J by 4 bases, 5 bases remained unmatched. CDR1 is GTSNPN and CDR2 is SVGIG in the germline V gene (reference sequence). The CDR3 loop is CAWSSSGRSYEQYF. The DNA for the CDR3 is TGTGCCTGGAGCTCTAGCGGGAGGTCATACGAGCAGTACTTC.

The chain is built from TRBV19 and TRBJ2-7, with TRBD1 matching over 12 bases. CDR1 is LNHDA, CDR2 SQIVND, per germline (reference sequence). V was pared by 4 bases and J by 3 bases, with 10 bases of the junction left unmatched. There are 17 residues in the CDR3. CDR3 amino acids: CASSTSGQGARNYEQYF. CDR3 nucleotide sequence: TGTGCCAGTAGTACTTCGGGACAGGGGGCAAGAAACTACGAGCAGTACTTC.

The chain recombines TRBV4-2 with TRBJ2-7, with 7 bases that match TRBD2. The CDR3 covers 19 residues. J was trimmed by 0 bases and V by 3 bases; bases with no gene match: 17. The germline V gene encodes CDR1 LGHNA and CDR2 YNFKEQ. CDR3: CASSHSRKERDHSSYEQYF. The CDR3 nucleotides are TGTGCCAGCAGCCACAGCAGAAAAGAGCGGGACCATAGCTCCTACGAGCAGTACTTC.

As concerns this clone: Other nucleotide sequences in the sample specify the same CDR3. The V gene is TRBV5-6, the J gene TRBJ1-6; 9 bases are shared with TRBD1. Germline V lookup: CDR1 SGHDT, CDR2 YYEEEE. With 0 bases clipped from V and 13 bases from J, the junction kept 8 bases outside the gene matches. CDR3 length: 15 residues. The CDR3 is CASSLGQGVWSPLHF. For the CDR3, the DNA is TGTGCCAGCAGCTTGGGACAGGGGGTTTGGTCCCCCCTCCACTTT.

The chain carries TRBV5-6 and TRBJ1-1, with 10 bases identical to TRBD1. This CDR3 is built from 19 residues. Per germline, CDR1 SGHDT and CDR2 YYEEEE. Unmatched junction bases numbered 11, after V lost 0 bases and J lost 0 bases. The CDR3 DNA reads TGTGCCAGCAGCTTGGAGGCCCCCCGGGACAGGGGAATGAACACTGAAGCTTTCTTT. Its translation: CASSLEAPRDRGMNTEAFF.

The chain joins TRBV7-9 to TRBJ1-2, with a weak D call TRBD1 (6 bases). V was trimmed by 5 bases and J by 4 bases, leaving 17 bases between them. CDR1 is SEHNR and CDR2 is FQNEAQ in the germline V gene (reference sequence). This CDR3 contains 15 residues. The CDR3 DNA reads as TGTGCCAGCAGCCTTAATACACAGGGCACCTATGGCTACACCTTC. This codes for CASSLNTQGTYGYTF.

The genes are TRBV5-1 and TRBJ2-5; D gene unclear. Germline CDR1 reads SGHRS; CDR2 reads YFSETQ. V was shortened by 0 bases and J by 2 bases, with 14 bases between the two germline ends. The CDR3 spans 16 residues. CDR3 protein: CASSLEVGLRQETQYF. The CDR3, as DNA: TGCGCCAGCAGCTTGGAGGTGGGCCTAAGACAAGAGACCCAGTACTTC.

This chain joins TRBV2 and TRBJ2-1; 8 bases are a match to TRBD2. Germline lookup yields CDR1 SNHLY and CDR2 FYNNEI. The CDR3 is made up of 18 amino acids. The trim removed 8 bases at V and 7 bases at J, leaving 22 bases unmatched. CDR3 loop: CASFEQGRSGSKWNEQFF. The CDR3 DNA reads TGTGCCAGCTTCGAGCAGGGTAGGAGCGGGAGTAAATGGAATGAGCAGTTCTTC.

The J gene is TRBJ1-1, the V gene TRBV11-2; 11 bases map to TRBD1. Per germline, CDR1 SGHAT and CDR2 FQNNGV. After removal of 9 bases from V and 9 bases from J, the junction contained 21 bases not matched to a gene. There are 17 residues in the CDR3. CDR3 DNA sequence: TGTGCCAGTAACCTTTTCGCCGGACAGGGGGCTCCCAACAAAGCTTTCTTT. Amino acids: CASNLFAGQGAPNKAFF.

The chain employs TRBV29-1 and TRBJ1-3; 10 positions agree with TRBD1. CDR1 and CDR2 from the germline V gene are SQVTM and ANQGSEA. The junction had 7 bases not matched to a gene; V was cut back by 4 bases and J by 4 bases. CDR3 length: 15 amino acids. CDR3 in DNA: TGCAGCGTTGGAGAACCGGGACAGGGGGGAAACACCATATATTTT. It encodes CSVGEPGQGGNTIYF.

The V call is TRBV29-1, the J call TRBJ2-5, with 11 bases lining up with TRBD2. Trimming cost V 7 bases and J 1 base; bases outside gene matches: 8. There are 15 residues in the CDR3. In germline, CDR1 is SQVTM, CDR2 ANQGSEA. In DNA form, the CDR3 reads TGCAGCGCCCCCAAGACTAGCGGGACCCAAGAGACCCAGTACTTC. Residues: CSAPKTSGTQETQYF.

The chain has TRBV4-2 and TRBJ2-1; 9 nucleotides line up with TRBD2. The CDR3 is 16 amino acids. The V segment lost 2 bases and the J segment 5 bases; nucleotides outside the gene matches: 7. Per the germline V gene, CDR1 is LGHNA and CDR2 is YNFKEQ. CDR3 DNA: TGTGCCAGCAGCCAAACTAGCGGGTCGGCTCACAATGAGCAGTTCTTC. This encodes CASSQTSGSAHNEQFF.

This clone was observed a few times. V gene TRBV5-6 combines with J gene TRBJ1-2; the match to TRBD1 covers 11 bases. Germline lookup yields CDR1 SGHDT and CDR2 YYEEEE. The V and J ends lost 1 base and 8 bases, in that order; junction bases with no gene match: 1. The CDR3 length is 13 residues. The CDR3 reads CASSLRTGGGYTF. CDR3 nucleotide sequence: TGTGCCAGCAGCTTGCGGACAGGGGGCGGCTACACCTTC.

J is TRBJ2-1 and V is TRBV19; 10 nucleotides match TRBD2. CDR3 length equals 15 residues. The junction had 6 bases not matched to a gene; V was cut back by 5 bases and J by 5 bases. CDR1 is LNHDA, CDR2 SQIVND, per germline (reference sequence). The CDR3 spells CASSSSGSTNNEQFF. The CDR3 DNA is TGTGCCAGTAGTTCTAGCGGGAGTACCAACAATGAGCAGTTCTTC.